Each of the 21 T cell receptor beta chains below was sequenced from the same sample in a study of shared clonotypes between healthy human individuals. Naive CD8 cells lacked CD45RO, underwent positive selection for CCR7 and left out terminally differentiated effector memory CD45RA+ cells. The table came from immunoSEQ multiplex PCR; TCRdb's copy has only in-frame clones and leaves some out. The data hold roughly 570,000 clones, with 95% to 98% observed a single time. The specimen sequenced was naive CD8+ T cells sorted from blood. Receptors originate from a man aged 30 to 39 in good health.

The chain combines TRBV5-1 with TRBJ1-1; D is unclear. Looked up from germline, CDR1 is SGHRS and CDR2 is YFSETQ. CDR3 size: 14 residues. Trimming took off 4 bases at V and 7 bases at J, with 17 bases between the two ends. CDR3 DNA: TGCGCCAGCAGCCCTTCGGCCAAATGGAGTGAAGCTTTCTTT. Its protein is CASSPSAKWSEAFF.

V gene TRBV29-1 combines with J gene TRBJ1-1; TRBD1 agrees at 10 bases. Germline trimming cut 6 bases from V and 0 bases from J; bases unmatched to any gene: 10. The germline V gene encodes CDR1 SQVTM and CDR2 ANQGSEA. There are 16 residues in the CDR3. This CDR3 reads CSVPPGTGDMNTEAFF. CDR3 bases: TGCAGCGTGCCACCCGGGACAGGGGATATGAACACTGAAGCTTTCTTT.

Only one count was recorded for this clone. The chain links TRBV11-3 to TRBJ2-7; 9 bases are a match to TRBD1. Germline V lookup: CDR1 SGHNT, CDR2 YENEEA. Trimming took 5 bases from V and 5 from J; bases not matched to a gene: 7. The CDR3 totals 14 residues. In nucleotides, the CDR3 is TGTGCCAGCAGCGAACCGGGACAGGGCCACGAGCAGTACTTC. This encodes CASSEPGQGHEQYF. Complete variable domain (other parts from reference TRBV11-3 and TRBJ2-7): EAGVVQSPRYKIIEKKQPVAFWCNPISGHNTLYWYLQNLGQGPELLIRYENEEAVDDSQLPKDRFSAERLKGVDSTLKIQPAELGDSAVYLCASSEPGQGHEQYFGPGTRLTVT.

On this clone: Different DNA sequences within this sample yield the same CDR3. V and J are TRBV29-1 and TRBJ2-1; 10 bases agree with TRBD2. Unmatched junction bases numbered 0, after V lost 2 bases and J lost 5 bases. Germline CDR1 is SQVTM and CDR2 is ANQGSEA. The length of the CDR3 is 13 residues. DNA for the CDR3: TGCAGCGTTGAACTAGCGGGAGACAATGAGCAGTTCTTC. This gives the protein CSVELAGDNEQFF.

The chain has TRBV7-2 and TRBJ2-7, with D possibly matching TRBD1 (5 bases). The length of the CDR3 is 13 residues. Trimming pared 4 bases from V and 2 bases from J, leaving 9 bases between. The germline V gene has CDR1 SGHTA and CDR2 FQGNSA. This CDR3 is CASSSTEAYEQYF. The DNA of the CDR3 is TGTGCCAGCAGCTCGACAGAAGCCTACGAGCAGTACTTC.

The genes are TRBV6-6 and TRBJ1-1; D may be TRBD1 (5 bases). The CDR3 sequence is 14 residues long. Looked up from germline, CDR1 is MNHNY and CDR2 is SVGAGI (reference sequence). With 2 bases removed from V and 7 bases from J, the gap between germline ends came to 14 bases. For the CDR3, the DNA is TGTGCCAGCAGTTACGCAGGTCTAAGGGGTGAAGCTTTCTTT. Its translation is CASSYAGLRGEAFF.

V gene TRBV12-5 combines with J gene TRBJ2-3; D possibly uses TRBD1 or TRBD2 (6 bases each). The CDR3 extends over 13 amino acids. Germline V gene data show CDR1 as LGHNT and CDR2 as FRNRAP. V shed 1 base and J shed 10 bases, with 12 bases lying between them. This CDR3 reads CASGLGGTQPQYF. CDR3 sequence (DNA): TGTGCTAGTGGTTTGGGCGGGACACAGCCGCAGTATTTT.

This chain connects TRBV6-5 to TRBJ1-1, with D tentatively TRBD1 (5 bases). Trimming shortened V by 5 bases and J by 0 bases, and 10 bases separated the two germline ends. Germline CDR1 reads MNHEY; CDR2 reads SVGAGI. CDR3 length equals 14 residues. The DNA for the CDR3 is TGTGCCAGCAGTCGACAGATCATGAACACTGAAGCTTTCTTT. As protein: CASSRQIMNTEAFF.

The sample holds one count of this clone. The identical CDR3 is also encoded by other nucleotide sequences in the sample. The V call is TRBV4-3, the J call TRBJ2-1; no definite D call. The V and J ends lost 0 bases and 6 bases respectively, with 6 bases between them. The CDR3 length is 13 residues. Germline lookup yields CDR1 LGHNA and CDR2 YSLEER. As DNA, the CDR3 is TGCGCCAGCAGCCAAGATTTGGGCAATGAGCAGTTCTTC. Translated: CASSQDLGNEQFF.

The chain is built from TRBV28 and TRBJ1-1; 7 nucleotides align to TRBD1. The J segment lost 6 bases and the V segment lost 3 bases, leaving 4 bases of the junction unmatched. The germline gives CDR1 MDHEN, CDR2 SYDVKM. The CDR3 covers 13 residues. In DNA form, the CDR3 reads TGTGCCAGCAGTTTGACAGGGACTGCTGAAGCTTTCTTT. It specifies CASSLTGTAEAFF.

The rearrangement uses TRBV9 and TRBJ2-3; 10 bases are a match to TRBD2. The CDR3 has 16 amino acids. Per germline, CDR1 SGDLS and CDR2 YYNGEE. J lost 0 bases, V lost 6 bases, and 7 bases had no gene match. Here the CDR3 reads CASTSGRGGSTDTQYF. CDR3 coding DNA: TGTGCCAGCACTAGCGGGAGAGGGGGGAGCACAGATACGCAGTATTTT. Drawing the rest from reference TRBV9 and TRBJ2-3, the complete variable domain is DSGVTQTPKHLITATGQRVTLRCSPRSGDLSVYWYQQSLDQGLQFLIQYYNGEERAKGNILERFSAQQFPDLHSELNLSSLELGDSALYFCASTSGRGGSTDTQYFGPGTRLTVL.

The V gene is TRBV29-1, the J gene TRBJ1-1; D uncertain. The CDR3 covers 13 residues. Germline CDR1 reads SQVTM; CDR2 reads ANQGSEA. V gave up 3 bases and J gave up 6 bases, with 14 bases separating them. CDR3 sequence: CSVDPATVAEAFF. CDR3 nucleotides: TGCAGCGTTGACCCCGCCACCGTAGCTGAAGCTTTCTTT.

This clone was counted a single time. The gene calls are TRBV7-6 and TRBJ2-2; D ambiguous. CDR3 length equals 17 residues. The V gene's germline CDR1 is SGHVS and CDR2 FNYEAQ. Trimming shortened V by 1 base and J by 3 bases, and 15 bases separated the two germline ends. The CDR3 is CASSLGGLVLYTGELFF. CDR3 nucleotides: TGTGCCAGCAGCTTAGGGGGTCTAGTTCTTTACACCGGGGAGCTGTTTTTT.

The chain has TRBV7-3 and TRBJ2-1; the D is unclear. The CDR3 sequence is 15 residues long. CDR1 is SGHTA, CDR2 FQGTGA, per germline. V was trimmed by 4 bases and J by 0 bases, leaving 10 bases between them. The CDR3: CASSSVGSSYNEQFF. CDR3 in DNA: TGTGCCAGCAGCTCGGTCGGGTCCTCCTACAATGAGCAGTTCTTC.

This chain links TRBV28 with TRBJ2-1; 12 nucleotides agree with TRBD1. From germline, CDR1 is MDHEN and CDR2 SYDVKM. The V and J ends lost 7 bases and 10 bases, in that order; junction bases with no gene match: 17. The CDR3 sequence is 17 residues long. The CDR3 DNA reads TGTGCCAGCACCCCTTTGGGCCGGGACAGGGGGCTGGGAGAGCAGTTCTTC. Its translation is CASTPLGRDRGLGEQFF. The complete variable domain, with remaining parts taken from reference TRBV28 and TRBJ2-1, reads DVKVTQSSRYLVKRTGEKVFLECVQDMDHENMFWYRQDPGLGLRLIYFSYDVKMKEKGDIPEGYSVSREKKERFSLILESASTNQTSMYLCASTPLGRDRGLGEQFFGPGTRLTVL.

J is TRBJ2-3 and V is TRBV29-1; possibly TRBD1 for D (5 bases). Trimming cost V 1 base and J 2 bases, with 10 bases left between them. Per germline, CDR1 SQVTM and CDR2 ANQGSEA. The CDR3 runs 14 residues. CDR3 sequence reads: CSVEGPGFTDTQYF. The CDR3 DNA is TGCAGCGTTGAAGGTCCAGGGTTCACAGATACGCAGTATTTT.

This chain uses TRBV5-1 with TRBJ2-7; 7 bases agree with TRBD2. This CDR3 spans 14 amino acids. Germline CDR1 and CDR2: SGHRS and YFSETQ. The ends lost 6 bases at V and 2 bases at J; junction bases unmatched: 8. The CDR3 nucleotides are TGCGCCAGCACCTGGGGGGGTACTCCCTACGAGCAGTACTTC. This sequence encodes CASTWGGTPYEQYF.

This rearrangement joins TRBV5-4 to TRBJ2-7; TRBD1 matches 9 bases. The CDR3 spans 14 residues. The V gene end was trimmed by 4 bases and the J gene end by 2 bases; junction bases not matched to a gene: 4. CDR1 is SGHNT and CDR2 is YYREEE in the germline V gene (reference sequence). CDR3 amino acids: CASSHRDRAYEQYF. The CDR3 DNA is TGTGCCAGCAGCCACCGGGACAGGGCCTACGAGCAGTACTTC.

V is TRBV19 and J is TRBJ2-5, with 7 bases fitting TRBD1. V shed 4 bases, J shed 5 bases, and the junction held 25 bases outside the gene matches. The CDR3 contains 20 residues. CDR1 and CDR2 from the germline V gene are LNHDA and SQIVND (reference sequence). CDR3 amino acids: CASSSLINRGQEPFLETQYF. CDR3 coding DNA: TGTGCCAGTAGTAGTTTAATCAACAGGGGCCAAGAGCCCTTTCTGGAGACCCAGTACTTC.

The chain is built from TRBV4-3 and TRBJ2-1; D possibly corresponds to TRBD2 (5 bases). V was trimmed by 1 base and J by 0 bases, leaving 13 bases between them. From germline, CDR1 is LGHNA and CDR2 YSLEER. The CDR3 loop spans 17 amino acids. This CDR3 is CASSQGGLASSYNEQFF. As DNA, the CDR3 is TGCGCCAGCAGCCAAGGAGGACTGGCGAGCTCCTACAATGAGCAGTTCTTC.

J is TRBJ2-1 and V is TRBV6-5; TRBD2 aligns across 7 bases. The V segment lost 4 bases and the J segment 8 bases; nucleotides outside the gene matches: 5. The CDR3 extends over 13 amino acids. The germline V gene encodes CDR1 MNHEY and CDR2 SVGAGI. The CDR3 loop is CASSLTSSDEQFF. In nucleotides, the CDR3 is TGTGCCAGCAGTTTGACTAGCTCGGATGAGCAGTTCTTC.